This TCR beta chain stems from a study of cytomegalovirus exposure and HLA in healthy donors. Study-level points and caveats: In an earlier analysis, productive rearrangement rates for most beta V segments clustered near 87% or 30%.

V was trimmed by 3 bases and J by 5 bases, leaving 10 bases between them. Looked up from germline, CDR1 is SSHAT and CDR2 is FNYEAQ (reference sequence). The CDR3 is made up of 13 amino acids. The PCR employed 60 Vbeta primers together with 13 Jbeta primers. TCRdb's copy holds only in-frame clones and misses some; the assay was immunoSEQ multiplex PCR. The table shows roughly 120,000 clones, with more than 75% occurring only once. For this clone: Its antigen is not identified.

The donors comprised healthy bone marrow donors. Donors were ostensibly healthy at sampling, although undocumented immune exposures were probable. This TCR derives from a man aged 40-50 years in good health and CMV-seronegative. Sequenced material: PBMCs. V gene TRBV7-7 combines with J gene TRBJ1-1, with no clear D. The CDR3: CASSFEAGTEAFF. The CDR3 DNA sequence: TGTGCCAGCAGCTTTGAAGCCGGGACTGAAGCTTTCTTT. Full variable domain (missing parts from reference TRBV7-7 and TRBJ1-1): GAGVSQSPRYKVTKRGQDVTLRCDPISSHATLYWYQQALGQGPEFLTYFNYEAQPDKSGLPSDRFSAERPEGSISTLTIQRTEQRDSAMYRCASSFEAGTEAFFGQGTRLTVV.